A single sample gave rise to the 19 T cell receptor beta chains below, sequenced in a study of blood T cell repertoires in COVID-19. Profiling relied on immunoSEQ multiplex PCR, and the TCRdb table lists in-frame clones only, not all of them. The table records 80,000 to 90,000 clones, 86% of them present only once. The specimen was peripheral blood. Source of these receptors: an elderly man with active or convalescent COVID-19.

The V gene is TRBV15, the J gene TRBJ1-5, with unresolved D. The ends were cut back, 4 bases at V and 4 bases at J, with 17 bases in the middle. CDR1 is LNHNV, CDR2 YYDKDF, per germline (reference sequence). This CDR3 is built from 16 residues. CDR3 coding DNA: TGTGCCACCAGCACAGAGATCGTACGGCGGAATCAGCCCCAGCATTTT. Its translation: CATSTEIVRRNQPQHF.

The rearrangement uses TRBV11-2 and TRBJ1-1, with 9 bases that match TRBD1. J gave up 4 bases and V 4 bases, and 1 base lay outside the gene matches. The length of the CDR3 is 13 residues. Germline assignment: CDR1 SGHAT and CDR2 FQNNGV. The CDR3 protein is CASSSDRGTEAFF. The CDR3 DNA follows: TGTGCCAGCAGCTCGGACAGGGGCACTGAAGCTTTCTTT. Full variable domain (remainder filled in from reference TRBV11-2 and TRBJ1-1): EAGVAQSPRYKIIEKRQSVAFWCNPISGHATLYWYQQILGQGPKLLIQFQNNGVVDDSQLPKDRFSAERLKGVDSTLKIQPAKLEDSAVYLCASSSDRGTEAFFGQGTRLTVV.

The gene calls are TRBV5-6 and TRBJ2-7; 12 bases are shared with TRBD2. Looked up from germline, CDR1 is SGHDT and CDR2 is YYEEEE. V trimming: 4 bases; J trimming: 4 bases; junction bases outside the gene matches: 6. CDR3 length: 15 amino acids. In nucleotides, the CDR3 is TGTGCCAGCAGCCCGAGACTAGCGGGAGTTTACGAGCAGTACTTC. This sequence encodes CASSPRLAGVYEQYF.

The chain recombines TRBV28 with TRBJ2-3; the match to TRBD1 covers 7 bases. CDR1 is MDHEN and CDR2 is SYDVKM in the germline V gene. V lost 11 bases to trimming and J lost 0 bases; unmatched junction nucleotides: 5. The CDR3 loop spans 13 amino acids. CDR3 in amino acids: CAVRDSSTDTQYF. The DNA for the CDR3 is TGTGCCGTTAGGGACAGTAGCACAGATACGCAGTATTTT. The complete variable domain, with remaining parts taken from reference TRBV28 and TRBJ2-3, reads DVKVTQSSRYLVKRTGEKVFLECVQDMDHENMFWYRQDPGLGLRLIYFSYDVKMKEKGDIPEGYSVSREKKERFSLILESASTNQTSMYLCAVRDSSTDTQYFGPGTRLTVL.

The genes are TRBV2 and TRBJ1-1, with TRBD1 matching 9 bases. V lost 6 bases, J lost 3 bases, and 5 bases stayed unmatched. CDR3 length equals 14 residues. Per germline, CDR1 SNHLY and CDR2 FYNNEI. The CDR3 DNA reads TGTGCCAGCAGCGCCGACAGGGGGTACACTGAAGCTTTCTTT. This translates into CASSADRGYTEAFF.

This clone was seen more than once but under ten times. The chain employs TRBV3-1 (or the pseudogene TRBV3-2) and TRBJ1-1, with D possibly TRBD1 on 5 matching bases. V lost 2 bases, J lost 0 bases, and 7 bases lay in between. The CDR3 runs 14 residues. The germline gives CDR1 LGHDT, CDR2 YNNKEL (reference sequence). The CDR3, as DNA: TGTGCCAGCAGCCAAAGCAGGGTGAACACTGAAGCTTTCTTT. It is translated as CASSQSRVNTEAFF.

In its sample, this clone was seen a few times. J is TRBJ2-7 and V is TRBV5-3; 8 nucleotides align to TRBD1. TRBV5-3 is annotated as an ORF whose role is uncertain. After removal of 3 bases from V and 3 bases from J, the junction contained 11 bases not matched to a gene. This CDR3 is built from 16 residues. CDR3 DNA sequence: TGTGCCAGAAGCTCATGGACAGGGACCTTGTACTACGAGCAGTACTTC. Its protein product is CARSSWTGTLYYEQYF.

CDR3 in DNA: TGCGCCAGCAGCCAAGCAGCGCAAGGGGATGTCAGGGGAGATACGCAGTATTTT. Its protein is CASSQAAQGDVRGDTQYF. The chain has TRBV4-3 and TRBJ2-3; tentative D call: TRBD1 (6 bases). V was shortened by 1 base and J by 5 bases, with 22 bases between the two germline ends. The germline gives CDR1 LGHNA, CDR2 YSLEER. The CDR3 length is 18 residues.

This clone was seen only once. The rearrangement joins TRBV2 to TRBJ1-2, with D tentatively TRBD1 (6 bases). The CDR3 spans 15 residues. The ends were cut back, 5 bases at V and 6 bases at J, with 19 bases in the middle. Germline CDR1 SNHLY, CDR2 FYNNEI. The CDR3 nucleotides read TGTGCCAGCAGTCCCCAGACGATACAGGGAAATGGCTACACCTTC. Residues: CASSPQTIQGNGYTF.

This clone was observed a few times. This rearrangement joins TRBV7-2 to TRBJ2-7; D might be TRBD1 (5 bases). Germline CDR1 SGHTA, CDR2 FQGNSA. The ends were cut back, 1 base at V and 1 base at J, with 8 bases in the middle. The CDR3 loop spans 14 amino acids. This CDR3 is CASSLDPGSYEQYF. The CDR3 coding sequence is TGTGCCAGCAGCTTAGATCCAGGGTCCTACGAGCAGTACTTC.

The genes are TRBV3-1 (or the pseudogene TRBV3-2) and TRBJ2-1; 8 bases map to TRBD1. V was pared by 3 bases and J by 6 bases, with 4 bases of the junction left unmatched. Germline V gives CDR1 LGHDT, CDR2 YNNKEL (reference sequence). The CDR3 runs 14 residues. The CDR3 sequence is CASSHSGQGNEQFF. The CDR3 coding sequence is TGTGCCAGCAGCCACTCAGGACAGGGCAATGAGCAGTTCTTC.

The chain is built from TRBV19 and TRBJ1-1; the D gene is possibly TRBD1 (6 bases). Looked up from germline, CDR1 is LNHDA and CDR2 is SQIVND (reference sequence). The CDR3 is 15 amino acids. V was pared by 7 bases and J by 1 base, with 16 bases between. In nucleotides, the CDR3 is TGTGCCAGTAAAGGGGGGGGGCGATCGAACACTGAAGCTTTCTTT. Protein: CASKGGGRSNTEAFF.

This chain uses TRBV30 with TRBJ1-4, with D unclear. V lost 0 bases, J lost 10 bases, and 15 bases lay in between. Germline V lookup: CDR1 GTSNPN, CDR2 SVGIG (reference sequence). This CDR3 region has 14 residues. CDR3 coding DNA: TGTGCCTGGAGTGTAGGACCGGCGGGTAGAAAACTGTTTTTT. Encoded protein: CAWSVGPAGRKLFF.

The V and J genes are TRBV9 and TRBJ2-1; D is uncertain. V lost 3 bases to trimming and J lost 3 bases, with 7 bases between them. This CDR3 contains 13 residues. CDR1 is SGDLS, CDR2 YYNGEE, per germline. This chain's CDR3 is CASSAQDYNEQFF. CDR3 coding DNA: TGTGCCAGCAGCGCCCAGGACTACAATGAGCAGTTCTTC.

This clone has a single count. This chain uses TRBV27 with TRBJ1-6; D gene ambiguous. The germline V gene has CDR1 MNHEY and CDR2 SMNVEV (reference sequence). Trimming took off 6 bases at V and 7 bases at J, with 16 bases between the two ends. The CDR3 is 15 amino acids. CDR3 in amino acids: CASSPSVAQNSPLHF. The CDR3 region has the DNA TGTGCCAGCAGCCCCAGCGTGGCGCAGAATTCACCCCTCCACTTT.

J is TRBJ1-1 and V is TRBV4-3; TRBD1 matches at 12 bases. The V segment lost 2 bases and the J segment 11 bases; nucleotides outside the gene matches: 3. There are 13 residues in the CDR3. The germline CDR1 and CDR2 sequences are LGHNA and YSLEER. CDR3 sequence reads: CASSQTGQGAAFF. In nucleotides, the CDR3 is TGCGCCAGCAGCCAAACGGGACAGGGGGCGGCTTTCTTT.

The chain recombines TRBV6-5 with TRBJ2-1; the match to TRBD2 covers 7 bases. The CDR3 is 14 amino acids. Germline CDR1 MNHEY, CDR2 SVGAGI. V trimming: 7 bases; J trimming: 0 bases; junction bases outside the gene matches: 3. In DNA, the CDR3 is TGTGCCAGCACGCAGCGGGGCTCCTACAATGAGCAGTTCTTC. This codes for CASTQRGSYNEQFF.

This chain links TRBV2 with TRBJ2-4; the match to TRBD2 covers 12 bases. The CDR3 has 16 residues. CDR1 and CDR2 (germline): SNHLY, FYNNEI. Trimming removed 3 bases from V and 0 bases from J; junction bases left unmatched: 0. DNA of the CDR3: TGTGCCAGCAGTGAGGGACTAGCGGGAGCCAAAAACATTCAGTACTTC. It encodes CASSEGLAGAKNIQYF.

The DNA for the CDR3 is TGTGCCAGCAGCTTAGAAGGGGGCTACTCCTACAATGAGCAGTTCTTC. It codes for CASSLEGGYSYNEQFF. The chain couples TRBV7-6 to TRBJ2-1; 7 bases are a match to TRBD1. V lost 1 base, J lost 0 bases, and 3 bases stayed unmatched. The CDR3 consists of 16 residues. CDR1 SGHVS and CDR2 FNYEAQ come from the germline V gene. The variable domain in full, with the rest retrieved from reference TRBV7-6 and TRBJ2-1, is GAGVSQSPRYKVTKRGQDVALRCDPISGHVSLYWYRQALGQGPEFLTYFNYEAQQDKSGLPNDRFSAERPEGSISTLTIQRTEQRDSAMYRCASSLEGGYSYNEQFFGPGTRLTVL.